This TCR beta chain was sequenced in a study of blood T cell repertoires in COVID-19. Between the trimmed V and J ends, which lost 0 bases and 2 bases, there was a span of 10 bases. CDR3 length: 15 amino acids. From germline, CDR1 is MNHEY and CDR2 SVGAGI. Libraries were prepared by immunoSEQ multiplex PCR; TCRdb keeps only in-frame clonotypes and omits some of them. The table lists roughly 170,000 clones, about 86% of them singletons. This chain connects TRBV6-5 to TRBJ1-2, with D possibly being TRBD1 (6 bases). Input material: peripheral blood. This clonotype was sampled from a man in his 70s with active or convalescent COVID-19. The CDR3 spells CASSYSGTKNYGYTF. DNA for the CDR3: TGTGCCAGCAGTTACTCCGGGACAAAGAACTATGGCTACACCTTC.